Sequencing of this TCR beta chain was carried out in a study of T cells in Graves' hyperthyroidism and ophthalmopathy. Study observations and caveats: Within blood appeared most thyroid clonotypes that had expanded above 0.001.

Each patient was aged 18 to 65 and had newly diagnosed hyperthyroidism of under 2 months' duration. Clinical symptoms, serum thyroxine, TRAb, thyroid ultrasound and orbital computed tomography informed diagnoses. This clonotype has more than one count but fewer than ten. The antigen is undetermined. The CDR3 length is 14 residues. Deletions cut 1 base from V and 6 bases from J, with 9 bases between. Germline V gives CDR1 MDHEN, CDR2 SYDVKM. The investigators amplified TCR beta CDR3 regions from RNA transcripts. Primed by the HTBI set, a first-round RT-PCR was run on the TCR CDR3. TCRdb re-called the multiplex PCR reads through MiXCR, storing one row per CDR3 protein. Of a few hundred thousand distinct CDR3 sequences in the sample, 15% to 19% were seen once.

The TCR comes from a woman in her late teens or twenties with Graves' hyperthyroidism. The J gene is TRBJ2-2, the V gene TRBV28, with D perhaps matching TRBD2 (6 bases). The specimen sequenced was blood. The CDR3 coding sequence is TGTGCCAGCAGTTTATCCGGGAGCGCCGGGGAGCTGTTTTTT. Encoded protein: CASSLSGSAGELFF.